This T cell receptor beta chain stems from a study of cytomegalovirus exposure and HLA in healthy donors. General study results and limits: About 87% or about 30% of the time was how often most TCR beta V segments were productive, according to an earlier analysis. For most subjects, TCR beta sequences were reported to predict HLA-A and HLA-B alleles with accuracy. The likely explanation for a cluster of highly shared sequence variants was sequencing artifact.

Of note for this clone: The antigen remains undetermined.

J lost 3 bases, V lost 3 bases, and 16 bases had no gene match. The germline CDR1 and CDR2 sequences are SGHAT and FQNNGV. The CDR3 totals 19 residues. PCR was performed using 60 Vbeta and 13 Jbeta primers. TCRdb's table, derived via immunoSEQ multiplex PCR, lists solely in-frame clones and lacks some. The sample includes about 160,000 clones, almost 80% of them seen just once. Source material: PBMCs. This sequence joins TRBV11-2 and TRBJ2-4; 8 nucleotides align to TRBD2. The source is a male donor in good health and CMV-seronegative. The CDR3 is CASSFPTTSGSTVKNIQYF. CDR3 DNA: TGTGCCAGCAGCTTCCCCACCACGAGCGGGAGTACAGTCAAAAACATTCAGTACTTC.